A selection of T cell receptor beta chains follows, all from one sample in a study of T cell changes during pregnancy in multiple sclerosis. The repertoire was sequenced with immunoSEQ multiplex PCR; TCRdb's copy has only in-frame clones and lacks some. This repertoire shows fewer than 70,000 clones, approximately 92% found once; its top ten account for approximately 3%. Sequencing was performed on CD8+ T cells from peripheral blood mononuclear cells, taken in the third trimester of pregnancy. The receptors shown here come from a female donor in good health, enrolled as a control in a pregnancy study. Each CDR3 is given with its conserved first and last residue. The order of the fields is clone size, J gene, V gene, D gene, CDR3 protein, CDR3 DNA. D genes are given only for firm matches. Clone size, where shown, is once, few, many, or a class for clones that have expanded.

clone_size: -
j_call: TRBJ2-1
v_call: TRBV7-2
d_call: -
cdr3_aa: CASSIGHGSYNEQFF
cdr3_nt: TGTGCCAGCAGTATTGGACACGGATCCTACAATGAGCAGTTCTTC

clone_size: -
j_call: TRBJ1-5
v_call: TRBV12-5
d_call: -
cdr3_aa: CASGPGTFGPQHF
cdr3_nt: TGTGCTAGTGGGCCCGGGACATTTGGGCCCCAGCATTTT

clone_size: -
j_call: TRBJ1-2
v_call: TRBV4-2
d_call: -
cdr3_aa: CASSQDWVGQGGYTF
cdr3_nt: TGTGCCAGCAGCCAAGATTGGGTGGGGCAAGGTGGCTACACCTTC

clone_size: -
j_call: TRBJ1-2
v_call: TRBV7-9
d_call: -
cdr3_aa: CASSLGEGYGYTF
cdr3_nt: TGTGCCAGCAGCTTGGGGGAGGGGTATGGCTACACCTTC

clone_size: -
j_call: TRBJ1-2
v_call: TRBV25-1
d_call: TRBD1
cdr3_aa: CASSYRGDNYGYTF
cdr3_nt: TGTGCCAGCAGTTACAGGGGCGATAACTATGGCTACACCTTC

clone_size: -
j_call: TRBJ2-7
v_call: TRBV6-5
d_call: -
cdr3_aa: CASSYSGSLEQYF
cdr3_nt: TGTGCCAGCAGTTACTCTGGCAGTCTCGAGCAGTACTTC

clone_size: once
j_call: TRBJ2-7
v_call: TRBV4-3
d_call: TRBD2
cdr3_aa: CASSQDRSGGASYEQYF
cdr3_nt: TGCGCCAGCAGCCAAGATCGGAGCGGGGGGGCCTCTTACGAGCAGTACTTC

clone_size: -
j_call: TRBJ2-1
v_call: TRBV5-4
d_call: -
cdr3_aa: CASSSPAAEQFF
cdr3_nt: TGTGCCAGCAGCTCCCCTGCGGCAGAGCAGTTCTTC

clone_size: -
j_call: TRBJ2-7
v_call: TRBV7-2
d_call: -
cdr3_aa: CASSPRVAGSYEQYF
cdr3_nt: TGTGCCAGCAGCCCACGGGTGGCAGGGTCCTACGAGCAGTACTTC

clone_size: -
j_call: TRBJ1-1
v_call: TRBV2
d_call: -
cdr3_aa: CASPSGGGGLRNTEAFF
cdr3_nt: TGTGCCAGTCCTTCTGGTGGTGGGGGGTTAAGGAACACTGAAGCTTTCTTT

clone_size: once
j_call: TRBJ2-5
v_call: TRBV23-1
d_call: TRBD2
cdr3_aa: CASFPIVGTKSQETQYF
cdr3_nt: TGCGCCAGCTTCCCGATAGTAGGGACTAAGAGTCAAGAGACCCAGTACTTC

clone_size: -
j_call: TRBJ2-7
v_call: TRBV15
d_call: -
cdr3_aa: CATRGGNAYEQYF
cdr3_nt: TGTGCCACCCGGGGAGGCAATGCCTACGAGCAGTACTTC

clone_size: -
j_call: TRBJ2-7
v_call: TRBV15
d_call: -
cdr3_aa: CATSRTRLPAYSGQYF
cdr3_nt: TGTGCCACCAGCAGAACTCGACTACCCGCCTATTCGGGGCAGTACTTC

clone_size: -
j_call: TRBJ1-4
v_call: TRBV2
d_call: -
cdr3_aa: CASSEYRVDEKLFF
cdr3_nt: TGTGCCAGCAGTGAATACAGGGTAGATGAAAAACTGTTTTTT

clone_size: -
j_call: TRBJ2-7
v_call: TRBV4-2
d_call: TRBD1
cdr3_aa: CASSQPGTDYEQYF
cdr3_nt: TGTGCCAGCAGCCAACCCGGGACAGACTACGAGCAGTACTTC

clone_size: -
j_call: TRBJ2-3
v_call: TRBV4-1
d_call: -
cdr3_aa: CASSPAPRSTDTQYF
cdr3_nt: TGCGCCAGCAGCCCTGCCCCGCGGTCCACAGATACGCAGTATTTT

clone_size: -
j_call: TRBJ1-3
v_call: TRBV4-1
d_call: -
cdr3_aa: CASSQGKGTGNTIYF
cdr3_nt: TGCGCCAGCAGCCAAGGGAAGGGGACTGGAAACACCATATATTTT

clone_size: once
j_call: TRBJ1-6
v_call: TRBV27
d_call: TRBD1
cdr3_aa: CASSPTGDHSPLHF
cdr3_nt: TGTGCCAGCAGTCCAACAGGGGATCATTCACCCCTCCACTTT

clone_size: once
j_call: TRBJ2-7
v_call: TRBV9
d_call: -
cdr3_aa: CASSVDTPHYEQYF
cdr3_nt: TGTGCCAGCAGCGTGGACACCCCTCACTACGAGCAGTACTTC

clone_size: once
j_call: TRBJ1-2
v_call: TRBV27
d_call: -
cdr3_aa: CASWTSYGYTF
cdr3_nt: TGTGCCAGCTGGACATCCTATGGCTACACCTTC

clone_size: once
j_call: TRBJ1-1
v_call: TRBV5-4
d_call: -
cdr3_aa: CASRVGAVTTEAFF
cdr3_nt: TGTGCCAGCAGAGTGGGGGCGGTGACCACTGAAGCTTTCTTT

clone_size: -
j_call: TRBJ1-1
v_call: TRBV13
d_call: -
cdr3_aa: CASSLEMTTEAFF
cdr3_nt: TGTGCCAGCAGCTTGGAGATGACCACTGAAGCTTTCTTT

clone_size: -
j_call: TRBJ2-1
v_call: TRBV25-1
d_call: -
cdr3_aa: CASSEFGGPYNEQFF
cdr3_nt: TGTGCCAGCAGTGAATTCGGGGGGCCGTACAATGAGCAGTTCTTC

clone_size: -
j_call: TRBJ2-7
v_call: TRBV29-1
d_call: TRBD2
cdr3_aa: CSVEATSEGYEQYF
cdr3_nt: TGCAGCGTTGAGGCGACTAGCGAGGGTTACGAGCAGTACTTC

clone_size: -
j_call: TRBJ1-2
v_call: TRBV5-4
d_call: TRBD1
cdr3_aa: CASSGWDRDYGYTF
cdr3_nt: TGTGCCAGCAGCGGGTGGGACAGAGACTATGGCTACACCTTC

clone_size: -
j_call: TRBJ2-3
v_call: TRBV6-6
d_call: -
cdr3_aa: CASSGQLDTQYF
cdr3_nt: TGTGCCAGCAGTGGCCAGTTAGATACGCAGTATTTT

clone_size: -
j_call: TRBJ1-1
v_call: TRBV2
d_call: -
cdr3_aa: CASSGRLEAFF
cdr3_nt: TGTGCCAGCAGCGGGAGGTTAGAAGCTTTCTTT

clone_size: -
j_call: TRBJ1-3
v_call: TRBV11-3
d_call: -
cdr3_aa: CASPGSAGNTIYF
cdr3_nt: TGTGCCAGCCCCGGGTCGGCTGGAAACACCATATATTTT

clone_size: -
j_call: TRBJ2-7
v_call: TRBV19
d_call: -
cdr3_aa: CASSTLGTYYEQYF
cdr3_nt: TGTGCCAGTAGTACACTCGGGACATACTACGAGCAGTACTTC

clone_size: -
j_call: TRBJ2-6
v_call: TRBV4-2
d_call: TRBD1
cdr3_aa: CASSRQGLAGANVLTF
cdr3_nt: TGTGCCAGCAGCCGACAGGGTTTGGCTGGGGCCAACGTCCTGACTTTC

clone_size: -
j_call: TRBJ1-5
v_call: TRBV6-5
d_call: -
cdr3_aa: CASSYGQGNQPQHF
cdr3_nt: TGTGCCAGCAGTTACGGGCAGGGCAATCAGCCCCAGCATTTT

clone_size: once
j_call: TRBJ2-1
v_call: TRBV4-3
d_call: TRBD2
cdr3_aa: CASSPRLAGDYNEQFF
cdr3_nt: TGCGCCAGCAGCCCCCGACTCGCGGGGGACTACAATGAGCAGTTCTTC

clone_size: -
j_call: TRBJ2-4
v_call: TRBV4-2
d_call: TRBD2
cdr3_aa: CASSQDPSGGARDIQYF
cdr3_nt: TGTGCCAGCAGCCAAGATCCTAGCGGGGGGGCTAGGGACATTCAGTACTTC

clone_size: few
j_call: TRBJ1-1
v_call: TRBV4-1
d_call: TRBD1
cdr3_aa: CASSQPGQGIEAFF
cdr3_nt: TGCGCCAGCAGCCAACCGGGACAGGGTATTGAAGCTTTCTTT

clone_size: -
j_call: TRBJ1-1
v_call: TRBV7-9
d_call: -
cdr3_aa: CASRLDSTEAFF
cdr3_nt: TGTGCCAGCAGACTTGACAGCACTGAAGCTTTCTTT

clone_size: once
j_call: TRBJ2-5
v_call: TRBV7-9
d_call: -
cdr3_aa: CASSLEAPWSPRETQYF
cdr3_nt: TGTGCCAGCAGCTTAGAGGCTCCGTGGAGTCCAAGGGAGACCCAGTACTTC

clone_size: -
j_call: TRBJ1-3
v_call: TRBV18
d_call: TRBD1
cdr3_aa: CASSPPITGARVSGNTIYF
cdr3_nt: TGTGCCAGCTCACCACCAATAACAGGGGCTCGGGTCTCTGGAAACACCATATATTTT

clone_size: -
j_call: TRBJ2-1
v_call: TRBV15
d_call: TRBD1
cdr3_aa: CATSRETGGQGGNEQFF
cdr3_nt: TGTGCCACCAGCAGAGAGACCGGGGGACAGGGAGGGAATGAGCAGTTCTTC

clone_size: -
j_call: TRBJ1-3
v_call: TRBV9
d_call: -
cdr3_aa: CASSVGGGHSGNTIYF
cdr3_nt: TGTGCCAGCAGCGTAGGGGGGGGCCACTCTGGAAACACCATATATTTT

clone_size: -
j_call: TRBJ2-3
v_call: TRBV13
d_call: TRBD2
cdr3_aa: CASSKPGLGEDTQYF
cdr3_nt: TGTGCCAGCAGCAAACCGGGACTAGGCGAAGATACGCAGTATTTT

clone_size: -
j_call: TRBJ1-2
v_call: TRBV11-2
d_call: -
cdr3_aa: CASSLYAAHRPSTGYGYTF
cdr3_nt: TGTGCCAGCAGCTTATACGCTGCCCACCGTCCATCAACGGGGTATGGCTACACCTTC

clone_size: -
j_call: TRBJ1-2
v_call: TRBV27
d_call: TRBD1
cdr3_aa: CASSSGQGGYGYTF
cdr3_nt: TGTGCCAGCAGTTCAGGACAGGGTGGCTATGGCTACACCTTC

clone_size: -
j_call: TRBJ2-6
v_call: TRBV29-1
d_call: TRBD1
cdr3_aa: CSVEGQGPTSGANVLTF
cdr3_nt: TGCAGCGTAGAGGGACAGGGGCCCACCTCTGGGGCCAACGTCCTGACTTTC

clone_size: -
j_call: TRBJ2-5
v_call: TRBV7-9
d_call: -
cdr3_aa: CASSFLGRKQETQYF
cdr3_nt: TGTGCCAGCAGCTTTTTAGGCAGGAAGCAAGAGACCCAGTACTTC

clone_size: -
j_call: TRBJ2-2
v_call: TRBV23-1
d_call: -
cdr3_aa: CANKLKGTRNTGELFF
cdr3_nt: TGCGCCAACAAACTCAAAGGGACACGGAACACCGGGGAGCTGTTTTTT

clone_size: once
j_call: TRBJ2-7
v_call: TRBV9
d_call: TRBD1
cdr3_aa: CASSVRQGSYEQYF
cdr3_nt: TGTGCCAGCAGCGTCCGACAGGGCTCCTACGAGCAGTACTTC

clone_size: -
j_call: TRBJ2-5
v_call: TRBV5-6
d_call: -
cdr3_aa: CASSPERYYETQYF
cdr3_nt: TGTGCCAGCAGCCCAGAACGCTACTATGAGACCCAGTACTTC